This is a list of T cell receptor beta chains from one sample in a study of shared clonotypes between healthy human individuals. Measured with immunoSEQ multiplex PCR; TCRdb has only the in-frame clones, and not every one. The sample carries approximately 350,000 clones, about 96% recorded once. Sequencing used memory CD8+ T cells sorted from blood. The receptors were sampled from a man aged 25-45 years in good health. Each CDR3 is given with its conserved first and last residue. D genes are given only for firm matches. Clone size, where shown, is once, few, many, or a class for clones that have expanded.

V	J	size	length	D	DNA	CDR3
TRBV19	TRBJ1-2	.	14	.	TGTGCCAGTGGCCCCCAGGCCGGCGATTGGGGCTACACCTTC	CASGPQAGDWGYTF
TRBV11-2	TRBJ2-5	once	16	TRBD1	TGTGCCAGCAGCTTACGGACAGGGAGATACCAAGAGACCCAGTACTTC	CASSLRTGRYQETQYF
TRBV20-1	TRBJ2-1	.	11	.	TGCAGTGCCGGACCAAGGGATGAGCAGTTCTTC	CSAGPRDEQFF
TRBV29-1	TRBJ2-2	.	14	.	TGCAGCGGTAAACAGGGAGGGAACACCGGGGAGCTGTTTTTT	CSGKQGGNTGELFF
TRBV19	TRBJ2-5	once	12	.	TGTGCCAGTGGGGCGGTGGGAGAGACCCAGTACTTC	CASGAVGETQYF
TRBV28	TRBJ2-4	.	15	.	TGTGCCAGCAGTTTAGGTGCCCTTGCCAAAAACATTCAGTACTTC	CASSLGALAKNIQYF
TRBV28	TRBJ2-7	.	15	.	TGTGCCAGCAGTTTACACCGGGACAAGACTTACGAGCAGTACTTC	CASSLHRDKTYEQYF
TRBV7-2	TRBJ2-1	.	18	.	TGTGCCAGCAGCTTAGCTAGAGGACCGGGACTCCCCTACAATGAGCAGTTCTTC	CASSLARGPGLPYNEQFF
TRBV29-1	TRBJ2-1	.	12	.	TGCAGCGTTAGCAAGGACCGCAATGAGCAGTTCTTC	CSVSKDRNEQFF
TRBV15	TRBJ1-1	once	13	TRBD1	TGTGCCACCAGCAGAGGGACAGGGCATGAAGCTTTCTTT	CATSRGTGHEAFF
TRBV11-2	TRBJ1-2	.	15	TRBD1	TGTGCCAGCAGCCAGCCAGGGGGCGGCGGCGATGGCTACACCTTC	CASSQPGGGGDGYTF
TRBV9	TRBJ2-1	.	12	.	TGTGCCAGCAGCCTACAAGACAATGAGCAGTTCTTC	CASSLQDNEQFF
TRBV10-3	TRBJ2-6	.	17	.	TGTGCCATCAGTAGCCGAGTCTGTCAAAGTCGGGCCAACGTCCTGACTTTC	CAISSRVCQSRANVLTF
TRBV25-1	TRBJ1-1	.	13	.	TGTGCCAGCAGACCGAGCCTGAACACTGAAGCTTTCTTT	CASRPSLNTEAFF
TRBV7-9	TRBJ1-2	.	12	.	TGTGCCAGCAGCGATCGGGAGTATGGCTACACCTTC	CASSDREYGYTF
TRBV7-2	TRBJ2-7	.	11	.	TGTGCCAGCAGCTTAGACTACGAGCAGTACTTC	CASSLDYEQYF
TRBV18	TRBJ2-7	.	16	TRBD1	TGTGCCAGCTCACCACTAAGAGGGGGCAATACTTACGAGCAGTACTTC	CASSPLRGGNTYEQYF
TRBV6-1	TRBJ1-1	.	13	.	TGTGCCAGCAGTTGGACGTTGAACACTGAAGCTTTCTTT	CASSWTLNTEAFF
TRBV19	TRBJ1-1	.	17	.	TGTGCCAGTAGCCTGATGGGGGGAACCGGAATGAACACTGAAGCTTTCTTT	CASSLMGGTGMNTEAFF
TRBV7-2	TRBJ2-3	.	16	.	TGTGCCAGCAGCTTGCCTATAGTTACTAGCACAGATACGCAGTATTTT	CASSLPIVTSTDTQYF
TRBV30	TRBJ1-3	.	16	TRBD1	TGTGCCTGGAGTGTGTATACAGGGGGCTCCGGAAACACCATATATTTT	CAWSVYTGGSGNTIYF
TRBV10-1	TRBJ2-3	.	14	TRBD2	TGCGCCAGCAGTGTAGCGGGAGGGCAAGATACGCAGTATTTT	CASSVAGGQDTQYF
TRBV6-1	TRBJ1-5	.	15	TRBD1	TGTGCCAGCAGCAACCAGAACAGGGGTTCTCAGCCCCAGCATTTT	CASSNQNRGSQPQHF
TRBV5-1	TRBJ2-1	.	16	.	TGCGCCAGCAGCACCTTAAGCATATCGGTCTACAATGAGCAGTTCTTC	CASSTLSISVYNEQFF
TRBV7-9	TRBJ1-5	.	12	.	TGTGCCAGCAGCTTAGGAGTGCAGCCCCAGCATTTT	CASSLGVQPQHF
TRBV28	TRBJ1-1	few	13	.	TGTGCCAGCAGTTCAGACCCGACAGGTGAAGCTTTCTTT	CASSSDPTGEAFF
TRBV9	TRBJ2-1	.	15	.	TGTGCCAGCAGCGTAGTGGGGGGGCCCTACAATGAGCAGTTCTTC	CASSVVGGPYNEQFF
TRBV18	TRBJ2-7	.	14	TRBD1	TGTGCCAGCTCCTCCGGGACAGGGGGCGCCGAGCAGTACTTC	CASSSGTGGAEQYF
TRBV14	TRBJ2-1	.	13	.	TGTGCCAGCAGCCAATTACGATCGAATGAGCAGTTCTTC	CASSQLRSNEQFF
TRBV28	TRBJ1-1	.	14	.	TGTGCCAGCAGTTTAGGGGGGGAAGGGACTGAAGCTTTCTTT	CASSLGGEGTEAFF
TRBV4-2	TRBJ1-3	.	11	.	TGTGCCAGCAGCCAGGGAAACACCATATATTTT	CASSQGNTIYF
TRBV10-3	TRBJ2-3	.	15	.	TGTGCCATCAAGGGCCGGGACACCCGCACAGATACGCAGTATTTT	CAIKGRDTRTDTQYF
TRBV18	TRBJ1-1	.	15	.	TGTGCCAGCTCACCTTGGGAGGTGACGAACACTGAAGCTTTCTTT	CASSPWEVTNTEAFF
TRBV9	TRBJ2-7	.	16	.	TGTGCCAGCAGCGTAGATGAGTTCACCAGCTCCTACGAGCAGTACTTC	CASSVDEFTSSYEQYF
TRBV9	TRBJ2-7	.	12	.	TGTGCCAGCAGCCCTCCGTCCTACGAGCAGTACTTC	CASSPPSYEQYF
TRBV7-6	TRBJ2-5	.	15	.	TGTGCCAGCAGCTTGGCCGCCGGGACCCAAGAGACCCAGTACTTC	CASSLAAGTQETQYF
TRBV10-3	TRBJ2-5	.	15	TRBD1	TGTGCCATCAGCGAAACTCACAGGGGGCAAGAGACCCAGTACTTC	CAISETHRGQETQYF
TRBV5-1	TRBJ1-1	.	13	.	TGCGCCAGCAGCTTTCGGGTCCGGGGGGAAGCTTTCTTT	CASSFRVRGEAFF
TRBV5-6	TRBJ2-2	.	16	TRBD2	TGTGCCAGCAACCTCGGGGGGGCTAGCTTTCCCGGGGAGCTGTTTTTT	CASNLGGASFPGELFF
TRBV7-9	TRBJ2-1	.	15	.	TGTGCCAGCAGCCCTAAGGGGTCTATCAACAATGAGCAGTTCTTC	CASSPKGSINNEQFF
TRBV6-6	TRBJ2-4	.	15	TRBD2	TGTGCCAGCAGCCATAGCGGGAGATGGGGAAACATTCAGTACTTC	CASSHSGRWGNIQYF
TRBV20-1	TRBJ2-7	.	11	.	TGCAGTGCTATAGGGGCCTACGAGCAGTACTTC	CSAIGAYEQYF
TRBV29-1	TRBJ2-7	.	13	TRBD1	TGCAGCGTTGAAGAGTGGGACAGCTACGAGCAGTACTTC	CSVEEWDSYEQYF
TRBV2	TRBJ1-1	few	12	.	TGTGCCAGCAGTGAGGCTGGAACTGAAGCTTTCTTT	CASSEAGTEAFF
TRBV5-1	TRBJ2-1	.	15	.	TGCGCCAGCAGCCACGTAGCAAGGGGCTACAATGAGCAGTTCTTC	CASSHVARGYNEQFF
TRBV27	TRBJ2-1	.	15	.	TGTGCCAGCAGTTTATCGCCCCGGCAGTCCAATGAGCAGTTCTTC	CASSLSPRQSNEQFF
TRBV27	TRBJ2-5	.	18	TRBD2	TGTGCCAGCAGTTTAGGGGTAGCCGGGACTAGCGGTCAAGAGACCCAGTACTTC	CASSLGVAGTSGQETQYF
TRBV25-1	TRBJ2-1	once	14	TRBD1	TGTGCCAGCAGAGGACAGGGAGTTTACAATGAGCAGTTCTTC	CASRGQGVYNEQFF
TRBV5-8	TRBJ2-7	.	16	.	TGTGCCAGCAGCTTGGAAGCGTGGCGGGCCTCCTACGAGCAGTACTTC	CASSLEAWRASYEQYF